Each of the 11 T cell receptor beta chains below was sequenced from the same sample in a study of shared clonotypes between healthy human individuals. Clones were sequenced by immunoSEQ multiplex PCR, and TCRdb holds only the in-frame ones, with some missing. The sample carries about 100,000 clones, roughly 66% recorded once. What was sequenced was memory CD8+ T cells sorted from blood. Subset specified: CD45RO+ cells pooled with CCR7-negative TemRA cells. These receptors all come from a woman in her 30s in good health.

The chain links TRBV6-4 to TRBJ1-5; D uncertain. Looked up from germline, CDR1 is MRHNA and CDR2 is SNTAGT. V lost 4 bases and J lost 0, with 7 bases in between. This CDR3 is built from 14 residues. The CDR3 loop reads CASSADYSNQPQHF. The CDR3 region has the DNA TGTGCCAGCAGTGCTGATTATAGCAATCAGCCCCAGCATTTT.

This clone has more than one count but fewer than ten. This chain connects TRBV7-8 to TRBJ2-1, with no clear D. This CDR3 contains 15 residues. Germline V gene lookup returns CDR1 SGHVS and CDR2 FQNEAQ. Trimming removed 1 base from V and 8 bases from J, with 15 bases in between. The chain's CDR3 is CASSLVVSGTDEQFF. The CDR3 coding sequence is TGTGCCAGCAGCTTAGTTGTTTCTGGAACCGATGAGCAGTTCTTC.

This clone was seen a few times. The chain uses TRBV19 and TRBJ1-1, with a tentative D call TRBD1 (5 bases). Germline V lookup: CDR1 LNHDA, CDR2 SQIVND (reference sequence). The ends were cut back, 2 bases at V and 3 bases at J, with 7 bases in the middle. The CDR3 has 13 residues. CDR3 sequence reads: CASSILRDTEAFF. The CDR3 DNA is TGTGCCAGTAGTATACTCAGGGACACTGAAGCTTTCTTT.

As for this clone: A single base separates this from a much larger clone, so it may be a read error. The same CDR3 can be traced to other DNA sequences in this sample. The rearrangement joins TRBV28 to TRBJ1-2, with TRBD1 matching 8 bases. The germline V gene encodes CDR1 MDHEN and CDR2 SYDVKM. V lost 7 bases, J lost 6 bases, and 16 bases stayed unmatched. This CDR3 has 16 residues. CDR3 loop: CASIQDRVDLFDGYTF. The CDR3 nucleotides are TGTGCCAGCATTCAGGACAGGGTGGATCTATTTGATGGCTACACCTTC.

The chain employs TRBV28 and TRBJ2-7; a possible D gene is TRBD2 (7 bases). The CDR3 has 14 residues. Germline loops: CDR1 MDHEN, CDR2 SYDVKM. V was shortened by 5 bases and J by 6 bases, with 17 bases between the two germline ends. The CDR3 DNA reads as TGTGCCAGCAGTCCCCGGGGGCGGGAGCGCGAGCAGTACTTC. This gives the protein CASSPRGREREQYF.

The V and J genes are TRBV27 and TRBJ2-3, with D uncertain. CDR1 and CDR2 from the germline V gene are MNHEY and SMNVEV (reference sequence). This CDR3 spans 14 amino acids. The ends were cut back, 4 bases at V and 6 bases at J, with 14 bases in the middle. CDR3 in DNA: TGTGCCAGCAGTTCCCACTCTCTAGGGGATACGCAGTATTTT. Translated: CASSSHSLGDTQYF.

The CDR3 DNA reads as TGCGCCAGCAGCCAAGTTCCCGGGACTAGCGGGCTGGGGGACTCCTACAATGAGCAGTTCTTC. As protein: CASSQVPGTSGLGDSYNEQFF. The chain employs TRBV4-1 and TRBJ2-1; 12 bases agree with TRBD2. This CDR3 is built from 21 residues. V lost 1 base to trimming and J lost 0 bases; unmatched junction nucleotides: 13. CDR1 MGHRA and CDR2 YSYEKL come from the germline V gene.

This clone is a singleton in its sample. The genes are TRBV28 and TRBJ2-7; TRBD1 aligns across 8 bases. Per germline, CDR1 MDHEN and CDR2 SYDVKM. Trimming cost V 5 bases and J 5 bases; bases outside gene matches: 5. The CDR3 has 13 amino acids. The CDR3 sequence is CASSTDRANEQYF. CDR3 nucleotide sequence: TGTGCCAGCAGTACGGACAGGGCTAACGAGCAGTACTTC.

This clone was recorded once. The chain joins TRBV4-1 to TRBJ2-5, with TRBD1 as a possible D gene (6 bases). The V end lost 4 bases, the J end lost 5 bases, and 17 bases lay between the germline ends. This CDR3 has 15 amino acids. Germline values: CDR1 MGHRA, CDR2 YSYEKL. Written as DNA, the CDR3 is TGCGCCAGCAGCCGGCTAGAAACAGGGTATGAGACCCAGTACTTC. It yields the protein CASSRLETGYETQYF.

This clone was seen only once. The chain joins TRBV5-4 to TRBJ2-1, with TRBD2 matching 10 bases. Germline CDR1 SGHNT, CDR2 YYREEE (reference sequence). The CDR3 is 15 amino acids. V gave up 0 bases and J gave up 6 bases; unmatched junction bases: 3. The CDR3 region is CASSLDSGRSNEQFF. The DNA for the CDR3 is TGTGCCAGCAGCTTGGATAGCGGGAGGTCCAATGAGCAGTTCTTC.

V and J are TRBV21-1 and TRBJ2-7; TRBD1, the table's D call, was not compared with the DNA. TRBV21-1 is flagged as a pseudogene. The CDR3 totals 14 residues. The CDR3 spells CASTSRTGDYEQYF. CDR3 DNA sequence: TGTGCCAGCACCTCTAGGACAGGGGACTACGAGCAGTACTTC.